These 5 T cell receptor beta chains originate from one sample sequenced in a study of cytomegalovirus exposure and HLA in healthy donors. It was with 60 Vbeta and 13 Jbeta primers that the PCR ran. Sequencing used immunoSEQ multiplex PCR; TCRdb keeps in-frame clones, though not all of them. The sample has 95,000 to 150,000 clones, roughly four fifths seen once. Sequencing used PBMCs. The receptors shown here come from a woman aged 40 to 55 in good health and CMV-seronegative.

The genes are TRBV19 and TRBJ2-1, with no clear D. The CDR3 length is 11 residues. The germline V gene has CDR1 LNHDA and CDR2 SQIVND (reference sequence). The germline V and J ends were trimmed by 6 bases and 3 bases, with 3 bases remaining between them. The CDR3 spells CASSYYNEQFF. CDR3 in DNA: TGTGCCAGTAGCTACTACAATGAGCAGTTCTTC.

The V and J genes are TRBV7-2 and TRBJ2-7, with D possibly matching TRBD1 (6 bases). CDR3 length equals 15 residues. V lost 5 bases and J lost 2, with 16 bases in between. From germline, CDR1 is SGHTA and CDR2 FQGNSA. The CDR3 DNA reads TGTGCCAGCAGCCCCACCTGGGACACAGCCTACGAGCAGTACTTC. This gives the protein CASSPTWDTAYEQYF.

The rearrangement uses TRBV7-2 and TRBJ1-5; maybe TRBD1 (5 bases). The germline V and J ends were trimmed by 5 bases and 0 bases, with 20 bases remaining between them. Germline V gene sequence: CDR1 SGHTA, CDR2 FQGNSA. There are 18 residues in the CDR3. CDR3 nucleotide sequence: TGTGCCAGCAGCGCCGCTGTGGCAGGGACTTATAGCAATCAGCCCCAGCATTTT. Amino acid sequence: CASSAAVAGTYSNQPQHF.

The chain recombines TRBV15 with TRBJ2-5, with D perhaps matching TRBD2 (6 bases). Trimming left V 9 bases short and J 1 base short, with 12 bases between. Germline V gene data show CDR1 as LNHNV and CDR2 as YYDKDF (reference sequence). The CDR3 spans 13 residues. The CDR3 sequence: CATAPGLQETQYF. The CDR3 DNA reads as TGTGCCACTGCACCGGGACTCCAAGAGACCCAGTACTTC.

The chain combines TRBV6-1 with TRBJ1-3; 7 nucleotides agree with TRBD1. Germline V gives CDR1 MNHNS, CDR2 SASEGT. Trimming at V came to 6 bases and at J to 4 bases, leaving 9 bases not matched to a gene. The CDR3 length is 15 residues. CDR3 coding DNA: TGTGCCAGCAGACCAACCGGGACAGTAGGAAACACCATATATTTT. It translates to CASRPTGTVGNTIYF.